This T cell receptor (beta chain) is drawn from a study of T cells in Graves' hyperthyroidism and ophthalmopathy (dated 2019 in TCRdb). Regarding the research as a whole: Peripheral blood was collected at initial diagnosis, before any treatment. To identify distinguishing TCR V-J signatures, a discovery cohort of 90 to 100 patients was used, comprising 43 with Graves' ophthalmopathy and approximately 57 with stable Graves' hyperthyroidism. An independent validation cohort of around 19 hyperthyroidism patients and about 15 patients who later progressed to ophthalmopathy tested prospective prediction of ophthalmopathy. The 95 to 100 discovery patients were randomly divided into training and test sets at a 7:3 ratio. Thyroid tissue and blood T-cell repertoires from about 6 Graves' hyperthyroidism patients were also compared in the study. After blood sampling, hyperthyroidism patients were treated with methimazole at a starting dose of 30 mg daily, and ophthalmopathy patients were treated with high-dose intravenous methylprednisolone. The paper reports TCR Vbeta CDR3 sequencing of approximately 140 peripheral blood samples: 43 ophthalmopathy, 75 to 80 hyperthyroidism and around 17 progressor patients.

The research as a whole found: During validation, the model predicted progression to ophthalmopathy a median of around six months ahead of onset, with just under 71% sensitivity and roughly 72% specificity. Blood samples also contained most of the expanded thyroid clonotypes (frequency above 0.001), which suggests that blood repertoires may reflect thyroid immune responses. Ophthalmopathy was separated from stable hyperthyroidism by a 13 V-J signature model, with around 90% sensitivity and 81% to 82% specificity obtained in cross-validation and 80%/75% obtained in testing. Sample size was not statistically predetermined, and blinding of investigators to group allocation was not performed.

This clonotype was seen a handful of times. Its specific antigen is unknown. One base away there is no much larger clone; base qualities are not given. From a lookup of the germline V gene (reference sequence), CDR1 and CDR2 are SGHNT and YYREEE. V is reduced by 4 bases and J by 9 bases, leaving a spacing of 21 bases between them. There are 15 amino acids in the CDR3, from cysteine to phenylalanine inclusive. Left in the record is the CDR3 DNA by itself, 45 bases read in frame from the first base. Amplification of TCR beta CDR3 regions was carried out from RNA transcripts. For the first round of RT-PCR on the TCR CDR3, the HTBI primer set was used together with the Qiagen OneStep RT-PCR kit. A second multiplex PCR round built the libraries, followed by size selection and purification. Sequencing of the libraries was done on an Illumina HiSeq2000 using paired-end 100 bp reads. Per the source publication's procedure: SOAPnuke was used to process the raw data, removing reads that contained adapters or uncalled bases, had a mean Phred below 15, or lacked an exact match to the constant primer or identifier. COPE v1.2.5 was used to merge high-quality paired reads, and clonotypes were defined as unique nucleotide sequences. Clonotypes were aligned to IMGT TRBV, TRBD and TRBJ reference segments using MiTCR v1.1. Analysis was restricted to V-J combinations with a frequency above 0.0001, which covered about 99% of repertoires. A TCS score was defined as the ratio of F50 (clonal expansion) to E x V (chaos), with BLOSUM62-based TCRdist applied between CDR3 peptides within each V-J. Welch's t-statistics and random forest reduced around 520 V-J features to some 14, which were used in a naive Bayes classifier (R e1071). The raw public data were reprocessed by TCRdb itself: fastp quality trimming at Q25, MiXCR clonotype calling, in-frame beta chains only. Every entry covers one CDR3 protein and lists the most common genes and DNA from its rows. The V and J calls come from TCRdb's annotation, not from the publication. The sample contains under 750,000 distinct CDR3 sequences, roughly 20% of them found a single time. The ten largest make up approximately 16% of the sample.

Hyperthyroidism patients were newly diagnosed, had a disease duration of under 2 months, and were aged 18 to 65 years. Exclusion was applied to patients with uncontrolled infections, other autoimmune diseases, pregnancy or lactation. Clinical symptoms, serum thyroxine and TRAb, thyroid ultrasound, and orbital computed tomography formed the basis for the diagnoses. Blood from progressor patients was drawn when they were first diagnosed with hyperthyroidism, before any ophthalmopathy symptoms appeared. PBMCs were separated from 10 ml of fresh peripheral blood using Ficoll-Paque density gradient centrifugation. Progressor patients were initially diagnosed with Graves' hyperthyroidism and developed ophthalmopathy during follow-up. Trizol reagent was used to extract total RNA, and RNA quality was then checked on an Agilent 2100 Bioanalyzer.

The V and J segments used are TRBV5-4 and TRBJ2-3; the D segment might be TRBD1 or TRBD2, since each matches 7 bases. The source material was blood. The receptor was isolated from a woman aged 50 to 65 with Graves' hyperthyroidism that later progressed to Graves' ophthalmopathy. CDR3 loop: CASSPGTARGGTQYF. The DNA sequence is as follows: TGTGCCAGCAGCCCGGGGACAGCTCGCGGGGGAACGCAGTATTTT.